This T cell receptor (beta chain) comes out of a study of cytomegalovirus exposure and HLA in healthy donors. Findings of the study overall: One later analysis reportedly identified an Asian-associated ancestry cluster that showed fewer N-insertions than the approximately 710-donor mean. Later analysis revealed greater clonal expansion in HLA-associated TCR beta chains than in equally common others. A later analysis reported that several of the most significant clusters appeared to be linked to common viral pathogens, among them Epstein-Barr virus.

Vbeta (60) and Jbeta (13) primers were used in the PCR. The protocol was immunoSEQ multiplex PCR, while the TCRdb copy is restricted to in-frame clones and leaves out a portion. The table records roughly 120,000 clones, roughly 66% of them present only once. The CDR3 runs 20 residues. The sample holds one count of this clone. Its cognate antigen is unknown. This receptor was obtained from a woman in her thirties in good health and CMV-seronegative. Material: PBMCs. The rearrangement joins TRBV1 to TRBJ2-3; TRBD2, the table's D call, was not compared with the DNA. TRBV1 is termed a pseudogene. The CDR3 here is CTSSQGKREAVGPSTDTQYF. CDR3 coding DNA: TGCACCAGCAGCCAAGGGAAGCGGGAAGCCGTCGGCCCTAGCACAGATACGCAGTATTTT.